This TCR beta chain was documented in a study of blood T cell repertoires in COVID-19 (dated by TCRdb to 2019 to 2021). Some background on the complete study: Collaborator samples came from the United States, Italy and Spain and covered acute and convalescent phases of COVID-19. Where available, HLA class I and class II types were taken from metadata supplied by the sample provider and were not determined by assay-based typing. The prospective study material was composed of cDNA or gDNA derived from T cells, B-cell-depleted T cells, or PBMCs. Subjects who had been exposed to COVID-19, were actively infected with it, or had recovered from it provided the deeply sampled blood TCRbeta repertoires that made up the dataset. The samples were drawn from the first 160 participants of the ongoing ImmuneRACE study and from some 1,300 subjects provided by 6 global collaborators. A de-identified subject ID, COVID-19 status, age in years and sex were almost always included in the sample metadata. The repertoires were made available in a free public database intended to serve as a resource for research on the immune response to SARS-CoV-2. The paper's findings and limits, for the study overall: The amount of clinical and demographic metadata varied by source and participant and was provided uncurated.

Based on the germline V gene, the CDR1 and CDR2 sequences are ENHRY and SYGVKD. The junction shows trimming of 1 base on V and 2 bases on J, and the gene matches do not reach 7 bases of it. Inclusive of the bounding cysteine and phenylalanine, the CDR3 is 18 residues long. Only CDR3 DNA remains: 54 bases, in frame from the first base. The collaborating institutions used their own protocols to collect whole blood in K2EDTA tubes. For TCRbeta analysis, collaborators shipped samples as frozen whole blood, isolated PBMCs, or DNA extracted from either of those sample types. Note on this clone: The antigen it recognizes is unknown. One base away there is no much larger clone; base qualities are not given.

TCRbeta CDR3 regions were amplified from genomic DNA using the immunoSEQ Assay, a bias-controlled multiplex PCR. The original methods were these. The number of nucleated cells in each sample was estimated by amplification of reference gene primers within the assay. Sequence reads were collapsed and filtered to measure the absolute abundance of every unique TCRbeta CDR3 rearrangement. For each sample, productive Simpson clonality was calculated by taking the square root of Simpson's diversity index across productive rearrangements. Imported from immuneACCESS, the table was reduced by TCRdb to in-frame sequences with V and J called. These copies leave out some clones; in studies compared against another copy, an unresolved V gene accounts for under half, and the cause of the remainder is not known. V, J and clone size derive from that table, while D and trimming were established from the DNA sequence. The sample table holds about 98,000 clones, of which approximately 84% were seen once. Together, the top ten hold about 10% of the sample.

The TCR was taken from a man aged 35 to 55 with active or convalescent COVID-19. Sequences were obtained from peripheral blood. The V and J segments used are TRBV10-3 and TRBJ2-2, with TRBD2 identical over 10 junction bases. In nucleotide form, the sequence is TGTGCCATCAGTGAGTGGGGTAGCGGGGGGCGAAACACCGGGGAGCTGTTTTTT. It codes for CAISEWGSGGRNTGELFF.